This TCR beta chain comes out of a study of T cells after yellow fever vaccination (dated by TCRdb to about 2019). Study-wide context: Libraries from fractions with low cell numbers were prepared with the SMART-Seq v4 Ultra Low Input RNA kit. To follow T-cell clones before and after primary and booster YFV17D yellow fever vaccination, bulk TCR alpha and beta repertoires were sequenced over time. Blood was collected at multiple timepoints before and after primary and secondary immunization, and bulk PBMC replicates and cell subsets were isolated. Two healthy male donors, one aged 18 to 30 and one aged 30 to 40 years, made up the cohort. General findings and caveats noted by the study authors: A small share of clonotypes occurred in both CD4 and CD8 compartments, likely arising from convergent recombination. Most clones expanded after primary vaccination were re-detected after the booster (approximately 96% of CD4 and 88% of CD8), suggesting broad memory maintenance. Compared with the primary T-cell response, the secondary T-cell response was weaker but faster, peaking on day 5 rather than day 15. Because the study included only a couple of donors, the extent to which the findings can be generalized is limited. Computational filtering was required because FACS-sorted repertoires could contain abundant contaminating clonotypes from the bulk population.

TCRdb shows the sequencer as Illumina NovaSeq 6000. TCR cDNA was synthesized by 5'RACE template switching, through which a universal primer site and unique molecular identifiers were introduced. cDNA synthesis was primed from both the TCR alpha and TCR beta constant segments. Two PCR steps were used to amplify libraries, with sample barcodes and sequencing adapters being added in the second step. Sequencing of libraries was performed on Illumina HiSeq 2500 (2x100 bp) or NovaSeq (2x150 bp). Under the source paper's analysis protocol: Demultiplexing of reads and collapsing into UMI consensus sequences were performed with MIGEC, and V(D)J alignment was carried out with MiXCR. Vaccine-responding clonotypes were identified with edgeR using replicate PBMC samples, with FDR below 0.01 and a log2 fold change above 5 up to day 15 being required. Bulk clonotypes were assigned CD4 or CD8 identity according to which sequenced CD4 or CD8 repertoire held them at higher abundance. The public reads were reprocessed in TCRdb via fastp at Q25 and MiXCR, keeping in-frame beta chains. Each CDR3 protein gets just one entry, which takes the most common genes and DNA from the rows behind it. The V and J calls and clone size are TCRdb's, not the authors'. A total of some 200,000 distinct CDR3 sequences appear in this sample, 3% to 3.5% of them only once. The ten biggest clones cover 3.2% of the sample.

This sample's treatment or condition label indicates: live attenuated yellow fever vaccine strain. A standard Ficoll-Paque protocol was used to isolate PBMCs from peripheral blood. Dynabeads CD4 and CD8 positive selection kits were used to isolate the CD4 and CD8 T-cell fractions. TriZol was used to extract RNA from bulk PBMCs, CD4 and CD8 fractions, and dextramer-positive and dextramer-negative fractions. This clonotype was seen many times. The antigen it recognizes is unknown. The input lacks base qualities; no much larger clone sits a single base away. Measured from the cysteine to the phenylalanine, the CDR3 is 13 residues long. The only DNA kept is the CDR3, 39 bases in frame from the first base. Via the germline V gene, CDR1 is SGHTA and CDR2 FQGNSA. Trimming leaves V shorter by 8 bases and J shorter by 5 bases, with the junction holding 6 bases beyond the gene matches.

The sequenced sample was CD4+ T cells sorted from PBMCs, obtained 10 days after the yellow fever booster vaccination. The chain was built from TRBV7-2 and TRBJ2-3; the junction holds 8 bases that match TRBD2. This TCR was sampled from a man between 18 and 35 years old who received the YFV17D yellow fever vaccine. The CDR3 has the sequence CASAGGVLDTQYF. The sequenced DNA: TGTGCCAGCGCCGGGGGGGTCCTAGATACGCAGTATTTT. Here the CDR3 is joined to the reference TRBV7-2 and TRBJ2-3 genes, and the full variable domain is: GAGVSQSPSNKVTEKGKDVELRCDPISGHTALYWYRQSLGQGLEFLIYFQGNSAPDKSGLPSDRFSAERTGGSVSTLTIQRTQQEDSAVYLCASAGGVLDTQYFGPGTRLTVL.